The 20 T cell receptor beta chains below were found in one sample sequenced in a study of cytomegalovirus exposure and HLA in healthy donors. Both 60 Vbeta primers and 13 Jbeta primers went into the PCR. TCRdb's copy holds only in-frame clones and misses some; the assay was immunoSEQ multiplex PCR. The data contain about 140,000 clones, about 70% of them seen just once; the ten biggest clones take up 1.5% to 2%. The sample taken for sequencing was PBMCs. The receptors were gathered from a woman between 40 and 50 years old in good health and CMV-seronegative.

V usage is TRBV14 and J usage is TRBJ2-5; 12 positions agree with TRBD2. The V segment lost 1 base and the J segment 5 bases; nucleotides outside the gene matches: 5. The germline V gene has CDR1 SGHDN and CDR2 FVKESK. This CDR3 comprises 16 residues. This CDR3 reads CASSQGLAGVWETQYF. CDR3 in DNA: TGTGCCAGCAGCCAAGGACTAGCGGGAGTATGGGAGACCCAGTACTTC.

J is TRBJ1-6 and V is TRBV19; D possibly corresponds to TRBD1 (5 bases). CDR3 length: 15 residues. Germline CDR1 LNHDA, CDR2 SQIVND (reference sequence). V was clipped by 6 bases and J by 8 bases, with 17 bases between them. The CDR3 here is CASSGDAGGHSPLHF. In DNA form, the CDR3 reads TGTGCCAGTAGCGGGGACGCTGGAGGGCATTCACCCCTCCACTTT.

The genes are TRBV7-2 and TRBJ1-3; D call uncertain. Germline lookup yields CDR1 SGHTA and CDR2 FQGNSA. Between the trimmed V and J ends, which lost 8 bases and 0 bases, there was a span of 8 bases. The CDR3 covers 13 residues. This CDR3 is CASGVPSGNTIYF. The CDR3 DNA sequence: TGTGCCAGCGGAGTTCCCTCTGGAAACACCATATATTTT.

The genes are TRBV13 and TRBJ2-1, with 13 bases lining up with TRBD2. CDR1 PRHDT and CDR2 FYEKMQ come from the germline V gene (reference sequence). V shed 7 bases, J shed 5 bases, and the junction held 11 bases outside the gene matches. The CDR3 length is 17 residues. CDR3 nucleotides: TGTGCCAGCATCCTATCGGCGGGACTAGCGGGGAACAATGAGCAGTTCTTC. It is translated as CASILSAGLAGNNEQFF.

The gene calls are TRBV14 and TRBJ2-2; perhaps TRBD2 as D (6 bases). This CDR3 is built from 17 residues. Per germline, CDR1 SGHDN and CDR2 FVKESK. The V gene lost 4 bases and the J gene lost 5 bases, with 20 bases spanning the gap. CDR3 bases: TGTGCCAGCAGCCCCCGGGCGGACGGTGGGAGGACCGGGGAGCTGTTTTTT. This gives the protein CASSPRADGGRTGELFF.

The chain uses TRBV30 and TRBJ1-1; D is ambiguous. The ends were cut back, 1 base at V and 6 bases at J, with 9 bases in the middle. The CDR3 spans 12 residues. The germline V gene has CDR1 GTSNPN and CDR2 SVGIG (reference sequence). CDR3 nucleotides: TGTGCCTGGAGTGAGCCTAACCCTGAAGCTTTCTTT. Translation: CAWSEPNPEAFF.

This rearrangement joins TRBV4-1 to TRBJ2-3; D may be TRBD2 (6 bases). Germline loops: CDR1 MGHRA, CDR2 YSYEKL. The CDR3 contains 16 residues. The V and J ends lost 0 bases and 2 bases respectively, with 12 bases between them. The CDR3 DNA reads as TGCGCCAGCAGCCAAGAGAGACTAGTAGTCACAGATACGCAGTATTTT. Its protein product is CASSQERLVVTDTQYF.

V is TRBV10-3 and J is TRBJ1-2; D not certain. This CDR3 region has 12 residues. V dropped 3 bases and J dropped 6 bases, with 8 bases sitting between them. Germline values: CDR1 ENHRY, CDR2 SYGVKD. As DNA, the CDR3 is TGTGCCATCAGTGAAGGACTGGATGGCTACACCTTC. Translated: CAISEGLDGYTF.

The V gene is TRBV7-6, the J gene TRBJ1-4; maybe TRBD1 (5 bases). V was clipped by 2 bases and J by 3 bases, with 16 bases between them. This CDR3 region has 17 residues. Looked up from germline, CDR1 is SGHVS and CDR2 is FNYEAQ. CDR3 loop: CASSLRQGAHPNEKLFF. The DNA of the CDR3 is TGTGCCAGCAGCTTACGCCAGGGTGCTCACCCTAATGAAAAACTGTTTTTT.

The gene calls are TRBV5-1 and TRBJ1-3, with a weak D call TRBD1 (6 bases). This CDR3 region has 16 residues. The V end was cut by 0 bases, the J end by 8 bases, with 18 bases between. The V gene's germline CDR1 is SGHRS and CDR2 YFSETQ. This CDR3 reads CASSLGLQGHTDTIYF. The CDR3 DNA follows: TGCGCCAGCAGCTTGGGGTTGCAGGGACATACGGACACCATATATTTT. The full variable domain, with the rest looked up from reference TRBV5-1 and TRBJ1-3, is KAGVTQTPRYLIKTRGQQVTLSCSPISGHRSVSWYQQTPGQGLQFLFEYFSETQRNKGNFPGRFSGRQFSNSRSEMNVSTLELGDSALYLCASSLGLQGHTDTIYFGEGSWLTVV.

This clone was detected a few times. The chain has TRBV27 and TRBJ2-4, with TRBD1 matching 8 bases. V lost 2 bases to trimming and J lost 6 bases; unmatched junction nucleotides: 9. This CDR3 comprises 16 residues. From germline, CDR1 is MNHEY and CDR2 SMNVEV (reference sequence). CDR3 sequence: CASSLIPGGLGNIQYF. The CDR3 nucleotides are TGTGCCAGCAGTTTAATTCCAGGGGGCTTGGGAAACATTCAGTACTTC.

CDR3: CASKGQLAMNTEAFF. The CDR3 bases are TGTGCCAGTAAGGGACAGCTAGCCATGAACACTGAAGCTTTCTTT. The chain has TRBV19 and TRBJ1-1; 7 bases are shared with TRBD1. Germline CDR1 is LNHDA and CDR2 is SQIVND (reference sequence). The CDR3 has 15 amino acids. The V segment lost 7 bases and the J segment 0 bases; nucleotides outside the gene matches: 8.

The CDR3 reads CASSLGRDRVTQYF. CDR3 sequence (DNA): TGTGCCAGCAGCTTGGGCCGGGACAGGGTTACCCAGTACTTC. The chain uses TRBV5-6 and TRBJ2-5; 9 bases fit TRBD1. Germline V gene lookup returns CDR1 SGHDT and CDR2 YYEEEE. The CDR3 extends over 14 amino acids. Trimming at V came to 0 bases and at J to 8 bases, leaving 5 bases not matched to a gene.

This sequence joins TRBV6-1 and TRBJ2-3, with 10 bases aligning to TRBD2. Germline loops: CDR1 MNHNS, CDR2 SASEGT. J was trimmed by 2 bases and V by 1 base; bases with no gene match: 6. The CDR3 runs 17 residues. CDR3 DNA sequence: TGTGCCAGCAGTGAAGGTAGCGGGGGGCCTATCACAGATACGCAGTATTTT. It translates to CASSEGSGGPITDTQYF.

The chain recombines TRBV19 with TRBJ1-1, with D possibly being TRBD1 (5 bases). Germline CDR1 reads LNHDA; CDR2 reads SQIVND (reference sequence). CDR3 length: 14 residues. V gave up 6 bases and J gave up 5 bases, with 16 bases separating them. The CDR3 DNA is TGTGCCAGTAGCGACGGAGGGTGGGGGACTGAAGCTTTCTTT. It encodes CASSDGGWGTEAFF.

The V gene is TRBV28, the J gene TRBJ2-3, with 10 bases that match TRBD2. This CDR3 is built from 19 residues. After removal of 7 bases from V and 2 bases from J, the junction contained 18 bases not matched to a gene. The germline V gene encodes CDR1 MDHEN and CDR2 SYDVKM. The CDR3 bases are TGTGCCAGCACCCCTTCAGGGCACCTAGCGGGAGAAGCCACAGATACGCAGTATTTT. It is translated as CASTPSGHLAGEATDTQYF.

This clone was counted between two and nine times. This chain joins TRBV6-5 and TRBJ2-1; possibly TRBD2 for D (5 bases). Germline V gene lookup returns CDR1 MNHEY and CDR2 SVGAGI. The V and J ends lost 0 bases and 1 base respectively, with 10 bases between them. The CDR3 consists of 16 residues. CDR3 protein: CASSYSVGESYNEQFF. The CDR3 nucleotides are TGTGCCAGCAGTTACTCAGTCGGGGAGTCCTACAATGAGCAGTTCTTC.

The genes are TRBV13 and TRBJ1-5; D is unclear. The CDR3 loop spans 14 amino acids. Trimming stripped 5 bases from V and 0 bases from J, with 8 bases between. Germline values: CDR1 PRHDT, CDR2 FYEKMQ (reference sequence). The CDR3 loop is CASSIRDSNQPQHF. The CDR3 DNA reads TGTGCCAGCAGCATTCGGGATAGCAATCAGCCCCAGCATTTT.

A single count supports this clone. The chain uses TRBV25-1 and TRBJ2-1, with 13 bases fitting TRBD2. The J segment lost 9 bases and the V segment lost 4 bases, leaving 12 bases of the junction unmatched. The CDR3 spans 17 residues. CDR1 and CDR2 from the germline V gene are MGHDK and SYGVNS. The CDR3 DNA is TGTGCCAGCAGTGTGCAAACTCCGGGACTAGCGGGATCTGAGCAGTTCTTC. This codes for CASSVQTPGLAGSEQFF.

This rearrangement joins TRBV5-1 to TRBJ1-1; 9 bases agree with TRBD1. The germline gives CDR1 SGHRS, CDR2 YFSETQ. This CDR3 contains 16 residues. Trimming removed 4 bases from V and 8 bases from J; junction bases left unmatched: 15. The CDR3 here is CASSGRHTGGLHEAFF. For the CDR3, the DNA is TGCGCCAGCAGCGGCCGTCACACAGGGGGCCTACACGAAGCTTTCTTT.